The 29 T cell receptor beta chains reported below all come from one sample, sequenced in a study of T-cell reconstitution after alpha-beta-depleted transplantation in children. Study-wide findings and caveats: T cells produced anew were the main source of T-cell counts and diversity one year after transplant.

These receptors have no known antigen. Preparation of the TCRbeta library involved a method that used unique molecular identifiers. TCRdb reprocessed the PCR reads with MiXCR, giving one entry per CDR3 protein. The sample holds about 300,000 distinct CDR3 sequences, 6.5% to 9% seen once. Sequencing used peripheral blood, obtained 360 days after TCRalphabeta/CD19-depleted stem cell transplant. The receptors here all came from a female patient aged 2-15 years who had a stem cell transplant for Fanconi anemia, so the T cells may come from the graft donor.

V gene TRBV4-2 combines with J gene TRBJ2-1; D possibly uses TRBD1 or TRBD2 (6 bases each). Trimming cost V 0 bases and J 0 bases, with 15 bases left between them. The CDR3 contains 18 residues. The germline CDR1 and CDR2 sequences are LGHNA and YNFKEQ. As DNA, the CDR3 is TGTGCCAGCAGCCAAGATTTGAGGGGGGTTTTCTCCTACAATGAGCAGTTCTTC. Translated: CASSQDLRGVFSYNEQFF.

This clonotype has just a few counts. J is TRBJ2-3 and V is TRBV9, with 8 bases aligning to TRBD2. Per the germline V gene, CDR1 is SGDLS and CDR2 is YYNGEE. J lost 2 bases, V lost 2 bases, and 13 bases had no gene match. This CDR3 is built from 18 residues. CDR3 in amino acids: CASSVTPQAGVFTDTQYF. The CDR3 nucleotides read TGTGCCAGCAGCGTCACCCCTCAAGCGGGGGTATTCACAGATACGCAGTATTTT.

This chain connects TRBV2 to TRBJ2-1; 13 bases map to TRBD2. Germline CDR1 SNHLY, CDR2 FYNNEI. V shed 7 bases and J 7 bases; nucleotides not matched to a gene: 7. The length of the CDR3 is 15 residues. CDR3 bases: TGTGCCAGCAATATGGGACTAGCGGGGAATAATGAGCAGTTCTTC. Its translation: CASNMGLAGNNEQFF.

There are a few counts of this clonotype. The chain employs TRBV29-1 and TRBJ2-4; 10 positions agree with TRBD2. This CDR3 is 18 amino acids long. Germline values: CDR1 SQVTM, CDR2 ANQGSEA. V lost 5 bases and J lost 0; bases outside the gene matches: 13. Written as DNA, the CDR3 is TGCAGCGTTTCCGGGACTAGCGATCTTCATATAGCCAAAAACATTCAGTACTTC. It specifies CSVSGTSDLHIAKNIQYF.

This clonotype was observed many times. J is TRBJ2-5 and V is TRBV6-6; D is uncertain. This CDR3 is built from 12 residues. Trimming stripped 0 bases from V and 5 bases from J, with 4 bases between. Germline V gene sequence: CDR1 MNHNY, CDR2 SVGAGI (reference sequence). In DNA, the CDR3 is TGTGCCAGCAGTTACTCCTGGGAGACCCAGTACTTC. Its protein is CASSYSWETQYF.

This clonotype has a handful of counts. The CDR3 region has the DNA TGTGCCAGCAGTGGGAGGTGGGCCCCTTACGAGCAGTACTTC. Translating it yields CASSGRWAPYEQYF. The chain combines TRBV27 with TRBJ2-7; TRBD2 is a possible D gene (6 bases). CDR1 is MNHEY and CDR2 is SMNVEV in the germline V gene (reference sequence). V lost 5 bases, J lost 4 bases, and 15 bases lay in between. The length of the CDR3 is 14 residues.

This clonotype was counted ten times or more. The gene calls are TRBV28 and TRBJ2-3; perhaps TRBD2 as D (7 bases). CDR3 length: 15 amino acids. Trimming took 5 bases from V and 4 from J, leaving 16 bases between them. In germline, CDR1 is MDHEN, CDR2 SYDVKM. Written as DNA, the CDR3 is TGTGCCAGCAGTCAAACGGGGGGCCGTCCAGATACGCAGTATTTT. Its protein is CASSQTGGRPDTQYF.

This clonotype was observed at least ten times. V and J are TRBV15 and TRBJ2-5; 8 bases line up with TRBD2. J gave up 4 bases and V 0 bases, and 1 base lay outside the gene matches. Germline CDR1 reads LNHNV; CDR2 reads YYDKDF (reference sequence). The CDR3 length is 14 residues. In DNA form, the CDR3 reads TGTGCCACCAGCAGAGATCTAGCGGGAGAGACCCAGTACTTC. Its translation: CATSRDLAGETQYF.

This clonotype was counted only a few times. This rearrangement joins TRBV12-3 or TRBV12-4 to TRBJ1-1, with D possibly matching TRBD1 (5 bases). CDR3 length: 16 residues. Trimming stripped 3 bases from V and 4 bases from J, with 18 bases between. CDR3 sequence: CASSLGGVRLVTEAFF. The CDR3 coding sequence is TGTGCCAGCAGTTTGGGGGGGGTCCGGCTTGTCACTGAAGCTTTCTTT.

In its sample, this clonotype was seen a few times. This chain uses TRBV20-1 with TRBJ2-3, with 8 bases fitting TRBD2. Germline V lookup: CDR1 DFQATT, CDR2 SNEGSKA (reference sequence). The V segment lost 5 bases and the J segment 6 bases; nucleotides outside the gene matches: 16. The CDR3 contains 16 residues. CDR3 nucleotides: TGCAGTGCTGGCCCTGTAGCGGGAAAAGGGTCGGATACGCAGTATTTT. Translated: CSAGPVAGKGSDTQYF.

The rearrangement links TRBV9 to TRBJ2-1; 9 nucleotides match TRBD2. The CDR3 is 15 amino acids. With 2 bases clipped from V and 10 bases from J, the junction kept 10 bases outside the gene matches. Germline CDR1 is SGDLS and CDR2 is YYNGEE. CDR3 DNA sequence: TGTGCCAGCAGCGTGGCCCCTAGCGGGAAGGGAGAGCAGTTCTTC. Translation gives CASSVAPSGKGEQFF.

This clonotype has just a few counts. The chain links TRBV5-6 to TRBJ1-2, with D hard to call. V dropped 2 bases and J dropped 12 bases, with 14 bases sitting between them. Per the germline V gene, CDR1 is SGHDT and CDR2 is YYEEEE. This CDR3 has 12 residues. The CDR3 DNA is TGTGCCAGCAGCTTTACGCCGGGATATGACACCTTC. Protein product: CASSFTPGYDTF. Variable domain in full (rest from reference TRBV5-6 and TRBJ1-2): DAGVTQSPTHLIKTRGQQVTLRCSPKSGHDTVSWYQQALGQGPQFIFQYYEEEERQRGNFPDRFSGHQFPNYSSELNVNALLLGDSALYLCASSFTPGYDTFGSGTRLTVV.

The chain uses TRBV5-1 and TRBJ2-1; D call uncertain. V was pared by 0 bases and J by 6 bases, with 7 bases between. CDR3 length: 13 residues. Looked up from germline, CDR1 is SGHRS and CDR2 is YFSETQ. The CDR3, as DNA: TGCGCCAGCAGCTTGGGGGGTCGCAATGAGCAGTTCTTC. Protein: CASSLGGRNEQFF. The complete variable domain, with remaining parts taken from reference TRBV5-1 and TRBJ2-1, reads KAGVTQTPRYLIKTRGQQVTLSCSPISGHRSVSWYQQTPGQGLQFLFEYFSETQRNKGNFPGRFSGRQFSNSRSEMNVSTLELGDSALYLCASSLGGRNEQFFGPGTRLTVL.

The sample holds many counts of this clonotype. V gene TRBV28 combines with J gene TRBJ1-1; D gene uncertain. CDR1 MDHEN and CDR2 SYDVKM come from the germline V gene. This CDR3 spans 12 amino acids. The V end was cut by 5 bases, the J end by 3 bases, with 7 bases between. Here the CDR3 reads CASSGRDTEAFF. The CDR3 DNA follows: TGTGCCAGCAGTGGTCGGGACACTGAAGCTTTCTTT.

Many counts were recorded for this clonotype. The V and J genes are TRBV21-1 and TRBJ2-1; the D segment call TRBD1 is taken from the table without a DNA check. TRBV21-1 constitutes a pseudogene. The CDR3 spans 16 residues. The CDR3 bases are TGTGCCAGCAGCAAAAACCGGGACACCTCCTACAATGAGCAGTTCTTC. Translating gives CASSKNRDTSYNEQFF.

Many counts were recorded for this clonotype. The chain combines TRBV6-5 with TRBJ2-7, with D uncertain. V lost 2 bases to trimming and J lost 1 base, with 9 bases between them. Germline values: CDR1 MNHEY, CDR2 SVGAGI. The CDR3 runs to 14 residues. The DNA for the CDR3 is TGTGCCAGCAGTTACAACGGGCGTTCCTACGAGCAGTACTTC. Translated, it gives CASSYNGRSYEQYF.

This clonotype was recorded many times. This chain connects TRBV7-6 to TRBJ2-1, with D hard to call. Germline CDR1 SGHVS, CDR2 FNYEAQ. Trimming stripped 2 bases from V and 7 bases from J, with 9 bases between. The CDR3 loop spans 13 amino acids. The CDR3 coding sequence is TGTGCCAGCAGCTTAACCCCCGGGAATGAGCAGTTCTTC. Translation gives CASSLTPGNEQFF. The full variable domain, completed using reference TRBV7-6 and TRBJ2-1, is GAGVSQSPRYKVTKRGQDVALRCDPISGHVSLYWYRQALGQGPEFLTYFNYEAQQDKSGLPNDRFSAERPEGSISTLTIQRTEQRDSAMYRCASSLTPGNEQFFGPGTRLTVL.

This clonotype was recorded many times. This sequence joins TRBV4-1 and TRBJ2-3, with D possibly being TRBD1 (5 bases). The CDR3 totals 18 residues. V lost 1 base to trimming and J lost 3 bases, with 20 bases between them. Germline V gene sequence: CDR1 MGHRA, CDR2 YSYEKL. The CDR3 DNA follows: TGCGCCAGCAGCCAAGTGGGATTAGTCCGCCAGGGAACAGATACGCAGTATTTT. Translated, it gives CASSQVGLVRQGTDTQYF.

This clonotype was seen ten or more times. V gene TRBV20-1 combines with J gene TRBJ2-1, with D maybe TRBD2 (5 bases). The V end was cut by 2 bases, the J end by 0 bases, with 8 bases between. The CDR3 contains 14 residues. Germline loops: CDR1 DFQATT, CDR2 SNEGSKA (reference sequence). CDR3 sequence: CSARLTNSYNEQFF. In DNA, the CDR3 is TGCAGTGCTAGACTGACTAACTCCTACAATGAGCAGTTCTTC.

This chain joins TRBV7-9 and TRBJ1-1; 7 nucleotides line up with TRBD1. The germline V gene has CDR1 SEHNR and CDR2 FQNEAQ (reference sequence). The CDR3 runs 17 residues. J gave up 6 bases and V 3 bases, and 16 bases lay outside the gene matches. CDR3 sequence: CASSFGGGTAGTAEAFF. The CDR3 DNA is TGTGCCAGCAGCTTCGGGGGGGGGACAGCTGGTACGGCTGAAGCTTTCTTT.

Many counts were recorded for this clonotype. V usage is TRBV7-2 and J usage is TRBJ2-2, with D possibly being TRBD2 (6 bases). Trimming left V 5 bases short and J 4 bases short, with 17 bases between. The CDR3 consists of 16 residues. From germline, CDR1 is SGHTA and CDR2 FQGNSA. CDR3 nucleotide sequence: TGTGCCAGCAGCACACCTACTAGCTTTGGCACCGGGGAGCTGTTTTTT. This sequence encodes CASSTPTSFGTGELFF.

This clonotype appeared many times. The genes are TRBV28 and TRBJ2-5; 14 bases are shared with TRBD2. Unmatched junction bases numbered 20, after V lost 0 bases and J lost 2 bases. CDR3 size: 23 residues. Germline lookup yields CDR1 MDHEN and CDR2 SYDVKM. Here the CDR3 DNA reads TGTGCCAGCAGTTTATGGGAAGTCGAGTCCGGGACTAGCGGGGGTCAAGCACAAGAGACCCAGTACTTC. It encodes CASSLWEVESGTSGGQAQETQYF.

CDR3: CASSLARGPEFF. CDR3 sequence (DNA): TGTGCCAGCAGCTTAGCTAGGGGGCCGGAGTTCTTC. This chain links TRBV7-2 with TRBJ2-1, with TRBD1 matching over 7 bases. Germline CDR1 and CDR2: SGHTA and FQGNSA. V was clipped by 0 bases and J by 14 bases; unmatched bases: 4. This CDR3 spans 12 amino acids.

This clonotype showed up just a few times. This chain links TRBV7-2 with TRBJ1-1; D may be TRBD1 (5 bases). Germline CDR1 SGHTA, CDR2 FQGNSA. V dropped 6 bases and J dropped 3 bases, with 11 bases sitting between them. This CDR3 is built from 13 residues. CDR3 sequence (DNA): TGTGCCAGCAGTCACGACAGATACACTGAAGCTTTCTTT. Encoded protein: CASSHDRYTEAFF.

The genes are TRBV6-1 and TRBJ2-3, with 13 bases that match TRBD2. This CDR3 spans 16 amino acids. Germline V lookup: CDR1 MNHNS, CDR2 SASEGT. V lost 6 bases to trimming and J lost 0 bases; unmatched junction nucleotides: 3. CDR3 region: CASRELAGGSTDTQYF. CDR3 nucleotides: TGTGCCAGCAGGGAACTAGCGGGGGGGAGCACAGATACGCAGTATTTT.

This clonotype was seen repeatedly, ten times or more. The chain joins TRBV7-7 to TRBJ2-2, with a possible D match to TRBD1 (5 bases). The germline V and J ends were trimmed by 5 bases and 1 base, with 11 bases remaining between them. Germline V gene data show CDR1 as SSHAT and CDR2 as FNYEAQ (reference sequence). The CDR3 loop spans 15 amino acids. DNA of the CDR3: TGTGCCAGCAGCGTCGGACACCAGAACACCGGGGAGCTGTTTTTT. Translated: CASSVGHQNTGELFF.

This clonotype has at least ten counts. V and J are TRBV7-6 and TRBJ2-1; 8 bases align to TRBD2. V lost 1 base, J lost 2 bases, and 7 bases stayed unmatched. The CDR3 sequence is 17 residues long. Per germline, CDR1 SGHVS and CDR2 FNYEAQ. This chain's CDR3 is CASSLGSLAGAYNEQFF. CDR3 bases: TGTGCCAGCAGCTTAGGCTCTCTAGCGGGTGCCTACAATGAGCAGTTCTTC.

This clonotype was detected ten times or more. The chain recombines TRBV20-1 with TRBJ2-3; D gene ambiguous. The CDR3 is made up of 15 amino acids. The germline V gene encodes CDR1 DFQATT and CDR2 SNEGSKA (reference sequence). Deletions cut 0 bases from V and 2 bases from J, with 12 bases between. CDR3 sequence: CSARDSSDDTDTQYF. CDR3 DNA: TGCAGTGCTAGAGATAGTTCGGATGACACAGATACGCAGTATTTT.

This clonotype has ten or more counts. V is TRBV20-1 and J is TRBJ2-3; D gene unclear. CDR3 length: 12 amino acids. The germline CDR1 and CDR2 sequences are DFQATT and SNEGSKA (reference sequence). Trimming removed 6 bases at V and 0 bases at J, with 7 bases between. As DNA, the CDR3 is TGCAGTGCGCTAATTAGCACAGATACGCAGTATTTT. This gives the protein CSALISTDTQYF.